The 14 T cell receptor beta chains presented below share a single source sample, sequenced in a study of T cell responses to AZD1222 COVID-19 vaccine. Data came from immunoSEQ multiplex PCR; TCRdb stores just in-frame clones and leaves some out. The data show about 120,000 clones, roughly 90% seen once. Sequencing used peripheral blood, obtained on day 0 of AZD1222 vaccination. Receptors originate from an adult in good health.

This clone was seen a single time. The DNA of the CDR3 is TGCGCCAGCAGCTTGCTACCGACAGGGCCTTATGGCTACACCTTC. Its translation: CASSLLPTGPYGYTF. This chain links TRBV5-1 with TRBJ1-2; TRBD1 agrees at 7 bases. Germline trimming cut 1 base from V and 5 bases from J; bases unmatched to any gene: 8. The germline V gene encodes CDR1 SGHRS and CDR2 YFSETQ. The CDR3 length is 15 residues. Based on the CDR3 plus reference TRBV5-1 and TRBJ1-2, the full variable domain is KAGVTQTPRYLIKTRGQQVTLSCSPISGHRSVSWYQQTPGQGLQFLFEYFSETQRNKGNFPGRFSGRQFSNSRSEMNVSTLELGDSALYLCASSLLPTGPYGYTFGSGTRLTVV.

V gene TRBV25-1 combines with J gene TRBJ2-7, with TRBD2 identical over 7 bases. CDR1 MGHDK and CDR2 SYGVNS come from the germline V gene. The CDR3 totals 13 residues. Trimming took 4 bases from V and 6 from J; bases not matched to a gene: 6. DNA of the CDR3: TGTGCCAGCAGTGCCCCGGGGGGTGGCGAGCAGTACTTC. As protein: CASSAPGGGEQYF.

The V gene is TRBV5-6, the J gene TRBJ1-6, with 10 bases matching TRBD1. Germline-derived CDR1 and CDR2 are SGHDT and YYEEEE. The CDR3 spans 15 residues. V lost 5 bases, J lost 9 bases, and 8 bases stayed unmatched. CDR3 DNA: TGTGCCAGCAGAAGAGACAGGGGGCAAGGTTCACCCCTCCACTTT. It is translated as CASRRDRGQGSPLHF. Combining the CDR3 with reference TRBV5-6 and TRBJ1-6 gives the whole variable domain DAGVTQSPTHLIKTRGQQVTLRCSPKSGHDTVSWYQQALGQGPQFIFQYYEEEERQRGNFPDRFSGHQFPNYSSELNVNALLLGDSALYLCASRRDRGQGSPLHFGNGTRLTVT.

This chain links TRBV6-2 or TRBV6-3 with TRBJ1-5, with TRBD1 matching 7 bases. The CDR3 has 14 amino acids. V lost 4 bases and J lost 6; bases outside the gene matches: 6. Per the germline V gene, CDR1 is MNHEY and CDR2 is SVGEGT. CDR3 sequence (DNA): TGTGCCAGCAGTTCAGGGGGGGAGAGTCAGCCCCAGCATTTT. It encodes CASSSGGESQPQHF.

The chain is built from TRBV7-2 and TRBJ2-1, with D perhaps being TRBD1 or TRBD2 (5 bases each). Trimming removed 5 bases at V and 0 bases at J, with 14 bases between. Germline assignment: CDR1 SGHTA and CDR2 FQGNSA. The CDR3 is 16 amino acids. CDR3: CASSLLGAGSYNEQFF. The DNA for the CDR3 is TGTGCCAGCAGCCTGTTAGGGGCGGGCTCCTACAATGAGCAGTTCTTC.

Concerning this clone itself: The same CDR3 arises from other DNA sequences in this sample as well. The chain recombines TRBV20-1 with TRBJ1-1, with D unresolved. This CDR3 has 12 residues. CDR1 and CDR2 (germline): DFQATT, SNEGSKA (reference sequence). The germline V and J ends were trimmed by 3 bases and 1 base, with 6 bases remaining between them. The CDR3 DNA sequence: TGCAGTGCTAGTCGACAGAACACTGAAGCTTTCTTT. Amino acids: CSASRQNTEAFF.

This clone was counted a single time. This rearrangement joins TRBV27 to TRBJ2-1; TRBD2 aligns across 9 bases. This CDR3 comprises 15 residues. V was clipped by 5 bases and J by 2 bases; unmatched bases: 4. Germline CDR1 is MNHEY and CDR2 is SMNVEV (reference sequence). CDR3 nucleotides: TGTGCCAGCAGTGAAGCGGGGGGTCCCTACAATGAGCAGTTCTTC. Amino acid sequence: CASSEAGGPYNEQFF.

The chain couples TRBV21-1 to TRBJ2-7; the DNA was not used to check the table's D call, TRBD2. TRBV21-1 is a pseudogene. The CDR3 sequence is 18 residues long. The CDR3 here is CASSNASERETPNRVQYF. CDR3 nucleotides: TGTGCCAGCAGCAATGCGTCTGAGCGGGAGACCCCAAACAGGGTGCAGTACTTC.

The chain is built from TRBV11-2 and TRBJ2-2; 10 bases are shared with TRBD2. Per the germline V gene, CDR1 is SGHAT and CDR2 is FQNNGV. The junction had 5 bases not matched to a gene; V was cut back by 1 base and J by 6 bases. The CDR3 spans 16 residues. The CDR3 nucleotides are TGTGCCAGCAGCTTAGTAATGCTAGCGGGGGCCGGGGAGCTGTTTTTT. Its protein is CASSLVMLAGAGELFF.

The chain employs TRBV6-4 and TRBJ2-2; D not resolved. Germline loops: CDR1 MRHNA, CDR2 SNTAGT. Trimming cost V 5 bases and J 2 bases, with 21 bases left between them. CDR3 length: 18 residues. CDR3 nucleotides: TGTGCCAGCAGTACCTCCCGGACCCTTATACTTAACACCGGGGAGCTGTTTTTT. Protein product: CASSTSRTLILNTGELFF.

The chain has TRBV6-6 and TRBJ1-1; 7 nucleotides line up with TRBD1. Trimming cost V 7 bases and J 1 base; bases outside gene matches: 3. CDR1 and CDR2 from the germline V gene are MNHNY and SVGAGI (reference sequence). This CDR3 comprises 13 residues. This chain's CDR3 is CASMYRGNTEAFF. The CDR3 region has the DNA TGTGCCAGCATGTACAGGGGGAACACTGAAGCTTTCTTT.

This chain joins TRBV28 and TRBJ1-6, with 8 bases lining up with TRBD1. The germline gives CDR1 MDHEN, CDR2 SYDVKM. With 4 bases clipped from V and 0 bases from J, the junction kept 5 bases outside the gene matches. The CDR3 spans 17 residues. The CDR3, as DNA: TGTGCCAGCAGTTCGTGGGACAGGAGCTCCTATAATTCACCCCTCCACTTT. This encodes CASSSWDRSSYNSPLHF.

The J gene is TRBJ2-3, the V gene TRBV7-2; 10 positions match TRBD2. CDR1 and CDR2 (germline): SGHTA, FQGNSA. CDR3 length: 17 residues. V was pared by 3 bases and J by 4 bases, with 10 bases of the junction left unmatched. CDR3 sequence (DNA): TGTGCCAGCAGCTTCTTGCCAGCGGGAGGGAGGGCAGATACGCAGTATTTT. This sequence encodes CASSFLPAGGRADTQYF. Using reference TRBV7-2 and TRBJ2-3 for the parts outside the CDR3, the full variable domain is GAGVSQSPSNKVTEKGKDVELRCDPISGHTALYWYRQSLGQGLEFLIYFQGNSAPDKSGLPSDRFSAERTGGSVSTLTIQRTQQEDSAVYLCASSFLPAGGRADTQYFGPGTRLTVL.

The rearrangement joins TRBV7-2 to TRBJ2-2; 8 positions match TRBD2. The germline V gene has CDR1 SGHTA and CDR2 FQGNSA. There are 18 residues in the CDR3. V dropped 5 bases and J dropped 3; count of bases not matched to a gene: 14. CDR3 sequence reads: CASSPPDRGGPYTGELFF. The DNA of the CDR3 is TGTGCCAGCAGCCCCCCGGACCGGGGGGGGCCGTACACCGGGGAGCTGTTTTTT. The variable domain in full, completed from reference TRBV7-2 and TRBJ2-2, reads GAGVSQSPSNKVTEKGKDVELRCDPISGHTALYWYRQSLGQGLEFLIYFQGNSAPDKSGLPSDRFSAERTGGSVSTLTIQRTQQEDSAVYLCASSPPDRGGPYTGELFFGEGSRLTVL.